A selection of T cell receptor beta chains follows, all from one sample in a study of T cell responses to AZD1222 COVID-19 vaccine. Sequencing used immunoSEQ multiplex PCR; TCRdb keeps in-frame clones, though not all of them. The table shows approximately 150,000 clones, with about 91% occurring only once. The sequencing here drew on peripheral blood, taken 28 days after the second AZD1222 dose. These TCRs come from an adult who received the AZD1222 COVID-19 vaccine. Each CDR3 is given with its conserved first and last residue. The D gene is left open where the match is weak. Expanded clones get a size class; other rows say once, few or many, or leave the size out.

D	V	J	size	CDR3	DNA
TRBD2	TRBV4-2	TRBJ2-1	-	CASSTPGGEQFF	TGTGCCAGCAGCACCCCGGGGGGTGAGCAGTTCTTC
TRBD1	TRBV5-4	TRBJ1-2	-	CASSLDLDRSYGYTF	TGTGCCAGCAGCTTGGATTTGGACAGGAGCTATGGCTACACCTTC
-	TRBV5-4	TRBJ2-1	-	CASSLDVYNEQFF	TGTGCCAGCAGCTTGGACGTATACAATGAGCAGTTCTTC
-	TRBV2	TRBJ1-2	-	CATRSGGRPSRGYTF	TGTGCCACCAGAAGCGGGGGGCGACCTTCTAGGGGCTACACCTTC
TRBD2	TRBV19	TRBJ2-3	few	CASGSTSGSIADTQYF	TGTGCCAGTGGCTCCACTAGCGGGAGTATCGCAGATACGCAGTATTTT
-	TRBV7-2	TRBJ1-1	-	CASSLLYVEAFF	TGTGCCAGCAGCTTATTGTACGTTGAAGCTTTCTTT
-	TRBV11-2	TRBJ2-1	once	CASSPGLVAVLEQFF	TGTGCCAGCAGCCCTGGCCTAGTTGCTGTCCTTGAGCAGTTCTTC
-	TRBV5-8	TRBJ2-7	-	CASSFGIRESYEQYF	TGTGCCAGCAGCTTCGGGATTAGGGAGAGTTACGAGCAGTACTTC
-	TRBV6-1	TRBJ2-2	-	CASSEGRTGELFF	TGTGCCAGCAGTGAGGGAAGGACCGGGGAGCTGTTTTTT
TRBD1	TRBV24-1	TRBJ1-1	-	CATSDTGTGGTEAFF	TGTGCCACCAGTGATACGGGGACAGGGGGCACTGAAGCTTTCTTT
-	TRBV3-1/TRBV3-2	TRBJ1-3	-	CASSPTDSGNTIYF	TGTGCCAGCAGCCCGACGGACTCTGGAAACACCATATATTTT
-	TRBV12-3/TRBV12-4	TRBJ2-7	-	CASSRIFYEQYF	TGTGCCAGCAGCAGAATATTCTACGAGCAGTACTTC
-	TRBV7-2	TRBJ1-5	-	CASSLPYGQPQHF	TGTGCCAGCAGCTTACCCTACGGGCAGCCCCAGCATTTT
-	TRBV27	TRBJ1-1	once	CASSSLTLYTEAFF	TGTGCCAGCAGTTCCCTGACCCTTTACACTGAAGCTTTCTTT
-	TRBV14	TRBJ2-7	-	CASSQGYSYEQYF	TGTGCCAGCAGCCAAGGCTATTCCTACGAGCAGTACTTC
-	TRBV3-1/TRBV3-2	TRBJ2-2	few	CASSQSPGAGELFF	TGTGCCAGCAGCCAATCCCCAGGGGCCGGGGAGCTGTTTTTT
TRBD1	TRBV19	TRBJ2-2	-	CASSRAGTGTAGELFF	TGTGCCAGTAGTAGGGCCGGGACAGGGACCGCCGGGGAGCTGTTTTTT
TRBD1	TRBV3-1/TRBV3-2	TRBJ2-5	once	CASSQDRRGGTGGQETQYF	TGTGCCAGCAGCCAAGATCGAAGAGGGGGGACAGGGGGACAAGAGACCCAGTACTTC
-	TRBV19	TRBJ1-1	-	CASSRQNTEAFF	TGTGCCAGTAGTCGACAGAACACTGAAGCTTTCTTT
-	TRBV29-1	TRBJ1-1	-	CSVSKEAQGNTEAFF	TGCAGCGTTTCTAAGGAGGCACAGGGGAACACTGAAGCTTTCTTT
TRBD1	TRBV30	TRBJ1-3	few	CAWSRDSGSGNTIYF	TGTGCCTGGAGTCGGGACAGCGGTTCTGGAAACACCATATATTTT
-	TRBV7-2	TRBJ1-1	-	CASSLMGNTEAFF	TGTGCCAGCAGCTTAATGGGAAATACTGAAGCTTTCTTT
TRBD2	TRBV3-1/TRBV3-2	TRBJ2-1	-	CASSQLGLAGEDEQFF	TGTGCCAGCAGCCAGCTCGGACTAGCGGGAGAAGATGAGCAGTTCTTC
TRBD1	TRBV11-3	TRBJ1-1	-	CASSIPTGVGTTEAFF	TGTGCCAGCAGCATACCTACAGGGGTGGGGACCACTGAAGCTTTCTTT
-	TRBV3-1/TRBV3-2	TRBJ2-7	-	CASKIAGSYEQYF	TGTGCCAGCAAGATAGCCGGATCCTACGAGCAGTACTTC
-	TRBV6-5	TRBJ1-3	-	CASSYSAGAAGNTIYF	TGTGCCAGCAGTTACTCCGCAGGGGCGGCCGGAAACACCATATATTTT
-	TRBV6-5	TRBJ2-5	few	CASTTGLETQYF	TGTGCCAGCACCACCGGCCTAGAGACCCAGTACTTC
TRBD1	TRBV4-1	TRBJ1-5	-	CASSQVPENRGRQPQHF	TGCGCCAGCAGCCAAGTCCCCGAAAACAGGGGCCGTCAGCCCCAGCATTTT
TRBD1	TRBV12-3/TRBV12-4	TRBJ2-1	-	CASSSTGGDEQFF	TGTGCCAGCAGTTCGACAGGGGGGGATGAGCAGTTCTTC
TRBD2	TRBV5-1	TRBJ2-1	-	CASSLALGLAGNEQFF	TGCGCCAGCAGCTTGGCCCTGGGCCTAGCGGGCAATGAGCAGTTCTTC
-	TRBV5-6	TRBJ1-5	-	CASSPEGGGSDQPQHF	TGTGCCAGCAGCCCGGAGGGGGGGGGCTCAGATCAGCCCCAGCATTTT
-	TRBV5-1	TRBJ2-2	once	CASSLAGQNTGELFF	TGCGCCAGCAGCTTGGCCGGGCAGAACACCGGGGAGCTGTTTTTT
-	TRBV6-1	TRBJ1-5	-	CASSEASQPFDQPQHF	TGTGCCAGCAGTGAAGCCAGTCAGCCTTTCGATCAGCCCCAGCATTTT
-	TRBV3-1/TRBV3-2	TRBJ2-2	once	CASSQDPVGGANTGELFF	TGTGCCAGCAGCCAAGATCCAGTGGGGGGCGCGAACACCGGGGAGCTGTTTTTT
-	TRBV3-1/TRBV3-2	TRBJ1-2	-	CASSQDPPLGVTNYGYTF	TGTGCCAGCAGCCAAGATCCCCCACTGGGGGTCACGAACTATGGCTACACCTTC
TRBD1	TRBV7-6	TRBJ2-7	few	CASSSGQAYSYEQYF	TGTGCCAGCAGCTCCGGACAGGCCTATTCCTACGAGCAGTACTTC
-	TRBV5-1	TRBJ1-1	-	CASSFSGAEAFF	TGCGCCAGCAGCTTTTCAGGTGCTGAAGCTTTCTTT
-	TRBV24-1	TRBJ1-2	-	CATSDPGREANYGYTF	TGTGCCACCAGTGACCCTGGACGGGAAGCTAACTATGGCTACACCTTC
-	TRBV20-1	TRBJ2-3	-	CSASDADLRQYF	TGCAGTGCTAGTGACGCAGATTTGCGGCAGTATTTT
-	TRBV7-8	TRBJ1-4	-	CASSLVRTRANEKLFF	TGTGCCAGCAGCTTAGTCCGGACCCGGGCTAATGAAAAACTGTTTTTT
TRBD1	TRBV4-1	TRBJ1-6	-	CASSQDAGQGLSPLHF	TGCGCCAGCAGCCAAGACGCGGGACAGGGACTATCACCCCTCCACTTT
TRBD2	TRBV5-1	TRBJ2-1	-	CASSLRAGGPDNEQFF	TGCGCCAGCAGCTTGCGGGCGGGAGGGCCTGACAATGAGCAGTTCTTC
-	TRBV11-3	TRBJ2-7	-	CASSLEVSNEQYF	TGTGCCAGCAGCTTAGAAGTTAGCAACGAGCAGTACTTC
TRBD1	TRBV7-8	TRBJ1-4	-	CASSLGQGATNEKLFF	TGTGCCAGCAGCTTAGGGCAGGGGGCAACTAATGAAAAACTGTTTTTT
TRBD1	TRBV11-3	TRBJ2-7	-	CASSATIRTGDSYEQYF	TGTGCCAGCAGCGCAACGATCCGGACAGGGGACTCCTACGAGCAGTACTTC
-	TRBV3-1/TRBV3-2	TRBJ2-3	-	CASSHAGWDDTQYF	TGTGCCAGCAGCCACGCGGGGTGGGACGATACGCAGTATTTT
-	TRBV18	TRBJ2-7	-	CASSPGQAPNEQYF	TGTGCCAGCTCACCCGGGCAGGCGCCAAACGAGCAGTACTTC
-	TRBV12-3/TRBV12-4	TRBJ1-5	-	CASSFTVNQPQHF	TGTGCCAGCAGTTTTACGGTTAATCAGCCCCAGCATTTT